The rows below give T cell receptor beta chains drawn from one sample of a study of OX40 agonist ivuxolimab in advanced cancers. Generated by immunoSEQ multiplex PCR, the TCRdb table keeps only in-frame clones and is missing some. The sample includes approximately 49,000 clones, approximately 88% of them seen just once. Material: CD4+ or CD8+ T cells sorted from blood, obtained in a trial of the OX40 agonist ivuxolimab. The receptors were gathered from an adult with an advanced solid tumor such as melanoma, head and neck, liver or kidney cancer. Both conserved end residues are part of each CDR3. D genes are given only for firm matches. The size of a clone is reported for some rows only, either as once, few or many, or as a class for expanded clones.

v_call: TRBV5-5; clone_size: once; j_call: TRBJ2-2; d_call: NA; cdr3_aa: CASSLGLNTDTGELFF; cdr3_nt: TGTGCCAGCAGCCTGGGGCTCAACACGGACACCGGGGAGCTGTTTTTT
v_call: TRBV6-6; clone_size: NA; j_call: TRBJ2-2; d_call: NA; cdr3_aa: CASSRGETGELFF; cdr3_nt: TGTGCCAGCAGCCGGGGTGAGACCGGGGAGCTGTTTTTT
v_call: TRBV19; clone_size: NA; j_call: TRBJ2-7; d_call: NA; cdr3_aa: CASSIDQSRGGPGEQYF; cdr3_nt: TGTGCCAGTAGTATAGATCAGAGTAGGGGAGGACCGGGGGAGCAGTACTTC
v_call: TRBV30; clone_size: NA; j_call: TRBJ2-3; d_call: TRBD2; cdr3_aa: CAWSGRLAGDTQYF; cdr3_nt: TGTGCCTGGAGTGGTCGCCTAGCGGGGGATACGCAGTATTTT
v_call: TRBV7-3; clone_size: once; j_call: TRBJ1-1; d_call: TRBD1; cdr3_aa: CASSSGQGSTEAFF; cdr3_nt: TGTGCCAGCAGCTCGGGACAGGGAAGTACTGAAGCTTTCTTT
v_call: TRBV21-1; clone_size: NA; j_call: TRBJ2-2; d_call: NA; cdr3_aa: CASGPWSGENTGELFF; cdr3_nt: TGTGCCAGCGGGCCTTGGTCAGGGGAGAACACCGGGGAGCTGTTTTTT
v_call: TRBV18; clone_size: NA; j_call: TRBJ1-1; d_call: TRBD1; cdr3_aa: CASSDNRGTEAFF; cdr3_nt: TGTGCCAGCTCGGATAACAGGGGCACTGAAGCTTTCTTT
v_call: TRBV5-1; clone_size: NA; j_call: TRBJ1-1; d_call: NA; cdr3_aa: CASRSHIGTEAFF; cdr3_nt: TGCGCCAGCAGGTCGCATATAGGGACTGAAGCTTTCTTT
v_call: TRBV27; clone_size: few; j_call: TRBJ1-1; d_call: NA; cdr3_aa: CASSLSYSNEAFF; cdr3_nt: TGTGCCAGCAGTTTATCGTACAGTAATGAAGCTTTCTTT
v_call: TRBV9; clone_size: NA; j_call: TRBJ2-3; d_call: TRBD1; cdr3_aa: CASSARDRRISTDTQYF; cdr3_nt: TGTGCCAGCAGCGCCCGGGACAGGAGGATTAGCACAGATACGCAGTATTTT
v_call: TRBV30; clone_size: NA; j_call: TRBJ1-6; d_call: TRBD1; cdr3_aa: CAWSEGAQNSPLHF; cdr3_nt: TGTGCCTGGAGTGAGGGGGCCCAGAATTCACCCCTCCACTTT
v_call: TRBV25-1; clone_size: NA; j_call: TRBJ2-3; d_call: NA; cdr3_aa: CASSDLDTQYF; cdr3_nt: TGTGCCAGCAGTGACCTAGATACGCAGTATTTT
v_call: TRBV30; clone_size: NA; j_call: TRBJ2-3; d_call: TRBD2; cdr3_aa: CAFAGDPPLTDTQYF; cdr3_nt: TGTGCCTTCGCGGGAGACCCTCCCCTAACAGATACGCAGTATTTT
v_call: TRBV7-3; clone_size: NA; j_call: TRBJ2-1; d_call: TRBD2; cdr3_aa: CASSPWEGQEQFF; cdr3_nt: TGTGCCAGCAGCCCATGGGAGGGGCAAGAGCAGTTCTTC
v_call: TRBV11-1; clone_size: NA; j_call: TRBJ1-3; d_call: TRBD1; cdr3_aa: CASSRDRESGNTIYF; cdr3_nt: TGTGCCAGCAGTCGAGACAGGGAGTCTGGAAACACCATATATTTT
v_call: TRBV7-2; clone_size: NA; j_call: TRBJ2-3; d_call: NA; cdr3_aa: CASSLATRADTQYF; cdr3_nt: TGTGCCAGCAGCTTAGCGACCAGGGCAGATACGCAGTATTTT
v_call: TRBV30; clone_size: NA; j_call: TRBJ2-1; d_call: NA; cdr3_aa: CAWSPGVAEQFF; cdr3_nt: TGTGCCTGGTCCCCAGGGGTGGCTGAGCAGTTCTTC
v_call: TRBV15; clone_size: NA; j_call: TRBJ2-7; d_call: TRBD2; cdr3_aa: CATSVTSGSNFYEQYF; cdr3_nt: TGTGCCACCAGCGTTACTAGCGGGAGTAATTTCTACGAGCAGTACTTC
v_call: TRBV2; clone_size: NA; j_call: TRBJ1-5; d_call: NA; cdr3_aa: CASGGMSGNQPQHF; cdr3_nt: TGTGCCAGCGGGGGGATGTCGGGCAATCAGCCCCAGCATTTT
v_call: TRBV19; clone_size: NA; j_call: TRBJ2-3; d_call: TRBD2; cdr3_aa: CASSLASGWTDTQYF; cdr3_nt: TGTGCCAGTAGTCTGGCTAGCGGATGGACAGATACGCAGTATTTT
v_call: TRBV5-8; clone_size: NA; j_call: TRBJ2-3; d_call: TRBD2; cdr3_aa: CASTKPGLAGGRGTQYF; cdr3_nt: TGTGCCAGCACCAAACCGGGACTAGCGGGGGGCCGGGGTACGCAGTATTTT
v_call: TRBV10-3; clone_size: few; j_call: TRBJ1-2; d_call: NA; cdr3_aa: CAIREGGQAGYTF; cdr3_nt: TGTGCCATCAGGGAGGGGGGGCAAGCTGGCTACACCTTC
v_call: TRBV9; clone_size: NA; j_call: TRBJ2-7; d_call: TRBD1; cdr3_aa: CASSVAPGQGSYEQYF; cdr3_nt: TGTGCCAGCAGCGTAGCCCCGGGACAGGGAAGCTACGAGCAGTACTTC
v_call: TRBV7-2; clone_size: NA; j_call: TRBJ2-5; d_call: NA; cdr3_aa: CASSPRGGETQYF; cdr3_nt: TGTGCCAGCAGCCCAAGAGGGGGGGAGACCCAGTACTTC
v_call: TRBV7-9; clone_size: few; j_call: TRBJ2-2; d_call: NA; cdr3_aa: CASSLDARSNTGELFF; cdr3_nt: TGTGCCAGCAGCTTAGACGCACGTTCGAACACCGGGGAGCTGTTTTTT
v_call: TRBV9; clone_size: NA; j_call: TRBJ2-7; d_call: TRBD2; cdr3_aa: CASSPLTSGGSYEQYF; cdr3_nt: TGTGCCAGCAGCCCCCTGACTAGCGGAGGCTCCTACGAGCAGTACTTC
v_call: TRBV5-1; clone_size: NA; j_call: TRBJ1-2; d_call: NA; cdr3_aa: CASSPQGQRDYGYTF; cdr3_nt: TGCGCCAGCAGCCCTCAGGGGCAGAGGGACTATGGCTACACCTTC
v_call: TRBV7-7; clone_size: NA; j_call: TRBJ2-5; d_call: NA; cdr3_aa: CASSSGQGLETQYF; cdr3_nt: TGTGCTAGCAGCTCCGGCCAGGGCCTGGAGACCCAGTACTTC
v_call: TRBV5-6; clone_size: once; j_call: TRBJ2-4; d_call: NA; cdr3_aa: CASSYSGSRDIQYF; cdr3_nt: TGTGCCAGCAGCTACTCGGGGTCGAGGGACATTCAGTACTTC
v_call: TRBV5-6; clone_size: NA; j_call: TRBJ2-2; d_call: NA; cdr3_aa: CASSDWTAQFGELFF; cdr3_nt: TGTGCCAGCAGCGACTGGACAGCCCAATTCGGGGAGCTGTTTTTT
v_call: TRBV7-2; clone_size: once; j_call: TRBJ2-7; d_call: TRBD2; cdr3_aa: CASNPAGGDYEQYF; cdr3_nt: TGTGCCAGCAACCCGGCGGGGGGGGACTACGAGCAGTACTTC
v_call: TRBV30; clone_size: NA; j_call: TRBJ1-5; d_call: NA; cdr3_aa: CAWSAETGRSNQPQHF; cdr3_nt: TGTGCCTGGAGTGCCGAAACAGGGCGAAGCAATCAGCCCCAGCATTTT
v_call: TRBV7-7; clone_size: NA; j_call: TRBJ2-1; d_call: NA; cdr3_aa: CASSLGPRGEQFF; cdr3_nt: TGTGCTAGCAGCTTGGGCCCGCGTGGGGAGCAGTTCTTC
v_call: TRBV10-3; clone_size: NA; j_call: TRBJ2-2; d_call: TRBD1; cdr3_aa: CAITPGTGGTGELFF; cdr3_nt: TGTGCCATCACTCCCGGGACAGGGGGAACCGGGGAGCTGTTTTTT
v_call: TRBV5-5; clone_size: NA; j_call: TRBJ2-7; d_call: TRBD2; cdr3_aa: CASSSRTSGRGNDEQYF; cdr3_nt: TGTGCCAGCAGCTCCAGGACTAGCGGGAGAGGTAACGACGAGCAGTACTTC
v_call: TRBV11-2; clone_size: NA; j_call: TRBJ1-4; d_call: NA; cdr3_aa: CASSLDEKLFF; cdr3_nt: TGTGCCAGCAGCTTAGATGAAAAACTGTTTTTT
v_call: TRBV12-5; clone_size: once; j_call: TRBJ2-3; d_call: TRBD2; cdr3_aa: CASGPGLAPDTQYF; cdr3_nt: TGTGCTAGTGGTCCCGGACTAGCCCCAGATACGCAGTATTTT
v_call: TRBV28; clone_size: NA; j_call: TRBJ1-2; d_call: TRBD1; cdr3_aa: CASRRGNRGRGYTF; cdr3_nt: TGTGCCAGCAGACGGGGAAACAGGGGCAGAGGCTACACCTTC
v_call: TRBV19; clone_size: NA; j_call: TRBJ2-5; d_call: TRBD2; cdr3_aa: CASRAGGGETQYF; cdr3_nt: TGTGCCAGTAGGGCGGGGGGCGGAGAGACCCAGTACTTC
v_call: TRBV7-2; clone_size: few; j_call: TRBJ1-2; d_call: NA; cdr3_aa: CASSLSPAYYGYTF; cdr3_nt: TGTGCCAGCAGCTTATCCCCAGCGTACTATGGCTACACCTTC
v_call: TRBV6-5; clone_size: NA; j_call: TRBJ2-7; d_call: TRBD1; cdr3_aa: CASNDRGGTYEQYF; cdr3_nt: TGTGCCAGCAATGACAGGGGGGGAACCTACGAGCAGTACTTC
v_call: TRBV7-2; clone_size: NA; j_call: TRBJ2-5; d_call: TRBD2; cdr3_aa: CASSSWTSRSETQYF; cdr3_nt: TGTGCCAGCAGCTCCTGGACTAGCAGGTCGGAGACCCAGTACTTC
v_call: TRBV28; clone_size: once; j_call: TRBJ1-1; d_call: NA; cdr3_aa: CASGGGRVEAFF; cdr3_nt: TGTGCCAGCGGGGGGGGGCGGGTTGAAGCTTTCTTT
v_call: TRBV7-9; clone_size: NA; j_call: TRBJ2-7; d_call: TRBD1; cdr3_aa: CASSLGQVLVF; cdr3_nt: TGTGCCAGCAGCCTTGGACAGGTTCTTGTTTTC
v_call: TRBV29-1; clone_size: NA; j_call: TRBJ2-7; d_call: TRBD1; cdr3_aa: CSARQGGTYEQYF; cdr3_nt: TGCAGCGCCCGACAGGGGGGGACCTACGAGCAGTACTTC
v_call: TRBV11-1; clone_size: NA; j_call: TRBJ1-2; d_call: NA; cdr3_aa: CASSSNYGYTF; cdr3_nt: TGTGCCAGCAGCTCGAACTATGGCTACACCTTC
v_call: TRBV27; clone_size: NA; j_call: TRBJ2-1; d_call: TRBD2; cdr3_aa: CASSRTSGSVYEQFF; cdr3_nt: TGTGCCAGCAGCCGGACTAGCGGGAGTGTATATGAGCAGTTCTTC
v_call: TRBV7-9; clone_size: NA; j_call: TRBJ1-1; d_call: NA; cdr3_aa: CASIKLRAGLEAFF; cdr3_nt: TGTGCCAGCATCAAATTAAGGGCAGGCCTTGAAGCTTTCTTT